A selection of T cell receptor beta chains follows, all from one sample in a study of T cells expressing NK-cell markers. For each CDR3 protein, TCRdb gives one entry from its re-call of the 5' RACE reads, without DNA. This repertoire includes 120,000 to 150,000 distinct CDR3 sequences. The sample was blood T cells: a sorted CD56 or NKG2C T cell subset, CD4+ or CD8+ T cells, or bulk PBMC T cells (not recorded which). The receptors were sampled from a man between 18 and 29 years old in good health. CDR3s include the opening cysteine and the closing phenylalanine or tryptophan.

V gene	J gene	CDR3 protein
TRBV7-9	TRBJ2-5	CASSPPTGTGDLTQYF
TRBV6-5	TRBJ2-1	CASSYGSGSVPDNEQFF
TRBV15	TRBJ2-2	CATSTRQTNTGELFF
TRBV4-3	TRBJ2-1	CASSQDVGAYNEQFF
TRBV11-1	TRBJ2-2	CASSFLWGGETYTGELFF
TRBV9	TRBJ2-1	CASSVDPGGIYNEQFF
TRBV11-2	TRBJ2-3	CASSPSQGTQYF
TRBV12-3/TRBV12-4	TRBJ2-2	CASRPDYSGELFF
TRBV7-9	TRBJ2-1	CASSKRGSGSDEQFF
TRBV4-1	TRBJ2-2	CASSQDRSYTGELFF
TRBV6-5	TRBJ1-1	CASSNPGQMNTEAFF
TRBV12-3/TRBV12-4	TRBJ2-3	CASSFQSQGTDTQYF
TRBV6-1	TRBJ1-1	CASSTHRNTEAFF
TRBV7-2	TRBJ2-2	CASRDANTGELFF
TRBV7-8	TRBJ2-3	CASSSRPVPTSTDTQYF
TRBV2	TRBJ2-2	CASGGTGDNTGELFF
TRBV28	TRBJ1-1	CASSFKYGTEAFF